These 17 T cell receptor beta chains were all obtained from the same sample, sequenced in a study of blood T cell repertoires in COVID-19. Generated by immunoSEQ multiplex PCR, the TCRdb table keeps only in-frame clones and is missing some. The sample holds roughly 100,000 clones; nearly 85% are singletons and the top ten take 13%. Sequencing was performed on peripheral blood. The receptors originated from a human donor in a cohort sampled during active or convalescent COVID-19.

CDR3 sequence reads: CASREGAITEAFF. In DNA form, the CDR3 reads TGTGCCAGCAGGGAGGGGGCCATCACTGAAGCTTTCTTT. This sequence joins TRBV2 and TRBJ1-1; 7 nucleotides match TRBD1. The CDR3 has 13 amino acids. The germline gives CDR1 SNHLY, CDR2 FYNNEI. The junction had 5 bases not matched to a gene; V was cut back by 6 bases and J by 4 bases.

The CDR3 here is CASSPYTGATNSPLHF. In nucleotides, the CDR3 is TGTGCCAGCAGCCCTTATACAGGGGCTACTAATTCACCCCTCCACTTT. This chain uses TRBV5-6 with TRBJ1-6, with 7 bases identical to TRBD1. Germline values: CDR1 SGHDT, CDR2 YYEEEE. The CDR3 runs 16 residues. Trimming cost V 4 bases and J 6 bases; bases outside gene matches: 10.

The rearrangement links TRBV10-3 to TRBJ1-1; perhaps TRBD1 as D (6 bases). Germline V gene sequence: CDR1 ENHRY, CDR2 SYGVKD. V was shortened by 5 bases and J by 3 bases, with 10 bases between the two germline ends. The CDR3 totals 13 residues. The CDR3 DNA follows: TGTGCCATCAGTTGGACAGAAGACACTGAAGCTTTCTTT. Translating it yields CAISWTEDTEAFF.

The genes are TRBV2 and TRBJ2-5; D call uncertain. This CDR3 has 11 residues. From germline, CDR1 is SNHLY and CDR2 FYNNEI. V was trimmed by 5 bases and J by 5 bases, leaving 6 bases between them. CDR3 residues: CASSLRETQYF. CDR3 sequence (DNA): TGTGCCAGCAGTCTCAGGGAGACCCAGTACTTC.

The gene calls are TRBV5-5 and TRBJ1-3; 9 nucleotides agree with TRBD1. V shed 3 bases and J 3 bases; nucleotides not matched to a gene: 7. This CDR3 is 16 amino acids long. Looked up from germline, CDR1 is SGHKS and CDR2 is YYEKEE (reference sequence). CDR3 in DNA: TGTGCCAGCAGCTCGAGCGGGACAGGGTTTGGAAACACCATATATTTT. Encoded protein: CASSSSGTGFGNTIYF.

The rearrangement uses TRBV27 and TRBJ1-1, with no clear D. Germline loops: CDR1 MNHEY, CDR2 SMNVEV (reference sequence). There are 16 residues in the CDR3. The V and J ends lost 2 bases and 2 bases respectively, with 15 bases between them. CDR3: CASSLEAGMPNTEAFF. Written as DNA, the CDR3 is TGTGCCAGCAGTTTAGAAGCCGGTATGCCTAACACTGAAGCTTTCTTT.

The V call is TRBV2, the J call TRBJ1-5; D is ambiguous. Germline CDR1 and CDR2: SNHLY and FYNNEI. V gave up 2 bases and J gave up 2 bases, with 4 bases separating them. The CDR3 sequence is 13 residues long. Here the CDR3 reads CASSEQGNQPQHF. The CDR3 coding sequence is TGTGCCAGCAGTGAACAGGGCAATCAGCCCCAGCATTTT.

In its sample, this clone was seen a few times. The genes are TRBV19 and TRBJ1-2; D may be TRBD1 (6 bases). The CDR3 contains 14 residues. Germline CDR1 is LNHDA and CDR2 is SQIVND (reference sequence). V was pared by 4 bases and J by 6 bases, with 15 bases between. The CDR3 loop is CASSTPPDRNGYTF. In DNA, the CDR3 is TGTGCCAGTAGTACCCCTCCCGACAGGAATGGCTACACCTTC.

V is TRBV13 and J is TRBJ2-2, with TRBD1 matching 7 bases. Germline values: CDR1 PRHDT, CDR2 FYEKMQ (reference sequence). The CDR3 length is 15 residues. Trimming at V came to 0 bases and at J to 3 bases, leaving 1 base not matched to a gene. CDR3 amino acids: CASSLGTGYTGELFF. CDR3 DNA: TGTGCCAGCAGCTTAGGGACAGGGTACACCGGGGAGCTGTTTTTT.

CDR3 sequence reads: CASSLGGGFREKLFF. CDR3 DNA: TGCGCCAGCAGCTTGGGCGGGGGGTTTCGGGAAAAACTGTTTTTT. This chain joins TRBV5-1 and TRBJ1-4; D might be TRBD1 (5 bases). Germline CDR1 SGHRS, CDR2 YFSETQ. The CDR3 extends over 15 amino acids. Trimming left V 0 bases short and J 8 bases short, with 14 bases between.

The CDR3 region has the DNA TGTGCCAGCAGCCACCCCGAGACAGGGGGAGGCTACACCTTC. This codes for CASSHPETGGGYTF. The gene calls are TRBV3-1 (or the pseudogene TRBV3-2) and TRBJ1-2, with 9 positions matching TRBD1. CDR1 is LGHDT, CDR2 YNNKEL, per germline (reference sequence). CDR3 length equals 14 residues. V was pared by 3 bases and J by 8 bases, with 7 bases of the junction left unmatched.

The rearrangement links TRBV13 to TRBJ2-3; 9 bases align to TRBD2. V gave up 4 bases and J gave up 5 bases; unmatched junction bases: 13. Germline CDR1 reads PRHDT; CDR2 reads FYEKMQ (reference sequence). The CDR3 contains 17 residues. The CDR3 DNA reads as TGTGCCAGCAGCTACCCAAGCGGGGGGAAGGATGGAGATACGCAGTATTTT. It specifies CASSYPSGGKDGDTQYF.

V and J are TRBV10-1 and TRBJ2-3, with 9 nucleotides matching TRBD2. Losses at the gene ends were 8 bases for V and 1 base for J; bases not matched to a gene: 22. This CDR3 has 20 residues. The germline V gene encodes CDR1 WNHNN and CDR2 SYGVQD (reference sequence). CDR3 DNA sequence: TGCGCCAGCTGTGGTTTCAGCGAGCGGGGGGCGGGATCAGGCACAGATACGCAGTATTTT. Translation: CASCGFSERGAGSGTDTQYF.

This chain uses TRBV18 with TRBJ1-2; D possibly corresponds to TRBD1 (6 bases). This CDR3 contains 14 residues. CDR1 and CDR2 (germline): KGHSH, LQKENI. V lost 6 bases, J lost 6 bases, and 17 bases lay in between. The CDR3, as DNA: TGTGCCAGCTCTCTCGGGACATTCACGGATGGCTACACCTTC. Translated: CASSLGTFTDGYTF.

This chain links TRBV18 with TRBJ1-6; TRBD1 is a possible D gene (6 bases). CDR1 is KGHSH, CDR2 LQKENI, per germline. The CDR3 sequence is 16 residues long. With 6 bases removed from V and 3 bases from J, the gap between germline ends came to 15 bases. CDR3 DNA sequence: TGTGCCAGCTCCGTACAGGGCGGACTCTATAATTCACCCCTCCACTTT. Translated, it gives CASSVQGGLYNSPLHF.

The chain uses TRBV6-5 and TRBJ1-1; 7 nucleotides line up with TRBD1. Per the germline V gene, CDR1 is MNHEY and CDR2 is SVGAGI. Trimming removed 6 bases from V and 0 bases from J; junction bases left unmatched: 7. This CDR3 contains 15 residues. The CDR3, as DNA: TGTGCCAGCAGCTCTGGGACAGCTATGAACACTGAAGCTTTCTTT. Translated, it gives CASSSGTAMNTEAFF.

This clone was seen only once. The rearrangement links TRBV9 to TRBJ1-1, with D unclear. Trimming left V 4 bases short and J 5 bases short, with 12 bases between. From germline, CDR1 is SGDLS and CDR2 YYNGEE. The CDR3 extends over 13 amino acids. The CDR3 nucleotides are TGTGCCAGCAGCTCCTCTCCGGGAACTGAAGCTTTCTTT. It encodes CASSSSPGTEAFF.